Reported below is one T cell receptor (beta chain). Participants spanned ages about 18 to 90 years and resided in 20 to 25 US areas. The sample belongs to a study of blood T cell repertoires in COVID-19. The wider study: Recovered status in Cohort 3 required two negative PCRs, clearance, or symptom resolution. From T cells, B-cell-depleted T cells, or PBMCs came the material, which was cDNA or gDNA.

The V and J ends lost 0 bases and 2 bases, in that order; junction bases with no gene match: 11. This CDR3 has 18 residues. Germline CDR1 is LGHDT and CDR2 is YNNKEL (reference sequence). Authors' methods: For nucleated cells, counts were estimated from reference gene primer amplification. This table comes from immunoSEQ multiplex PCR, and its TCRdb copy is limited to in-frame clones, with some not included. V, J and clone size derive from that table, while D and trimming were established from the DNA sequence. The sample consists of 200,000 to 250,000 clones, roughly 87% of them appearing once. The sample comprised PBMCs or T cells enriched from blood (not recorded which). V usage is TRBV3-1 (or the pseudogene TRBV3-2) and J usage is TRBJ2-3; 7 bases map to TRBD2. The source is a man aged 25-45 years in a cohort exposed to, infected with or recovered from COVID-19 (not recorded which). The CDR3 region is CASSQDLGGSENTDTQYF. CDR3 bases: TGTGCCAGCAGCCAAGACCTTGGCGGGAGCGAGAACACAGATACGCAGTATTTT.